The 23 T cell receptor beta chains given below trace back to one sample, sequenced in a study of blood T cells in healthy people across ages. A J-beta primer mix and a sample-barcoded 5' primer were used in a second PCR of about 7 to 12 cycles. TCRdb fed the 5' RACE reads into MiXCR, producing one record per CDR3 protein. The sample has about 970,000 distinct CDR3 sequences; about 53% are singletons. Sequencing was performed on blood. These receptors came from an older woman in good health.

This sequence joins TRBV14 and TRBJ2-7, with 13 bases identical to TRBD2. Germline values: CDR1 SGHDN, CDR2 FVKESK. Trimming took 6 bases from V and 1 from J; bases not matched to a gene: 6. This CDR3 is 16 amino acids long. CDR3 sequence reads: CASRGTSGIGSYEQYF. In DNA form, the CDR3 reads TGTGCCAGCAGAGGGACTAGCGGGATTGGGTCCTACGAGCAGTACTTC.

The table lists this clonotype with a few counts. At one of its ends the junction is not consistent with the germline gene, which may arise from a read error. This chain uses TRBV5-1 with TRBJ2-7; either TRBD1 or TRBD2 may supply D (5 bases each). CDR1 and CDR2 (germline): SGHRS, YFSETQ. The CDR3 consists of 14 residues. The CDR3, as DNA: TGCGCCAGCACCTTGGGGACGGCCTCCTACGAGCAGTACTTC. Residues: CASTLGTASYEQYF. The complete variable domain, with remaining parts taken from reference TRBV5-1 and TRBJ2-7, reads KAGVTQTPRYLIKTRGQQVTLSCSPISGHRSVSWYQQTPGQGLQFLFEYFSETQRNKGNFPGRFSGRQFSNSRSEMNVSTLELGDSALYLCASTLGTASYEQYFGPGTRLTVT.

V is TRBV9 and J is TRBJ2-7; D uncertain. The end of the DNA fits TRBJ2-5 better, so the J call may be wrong. Germline CDR1 is SGDLS and CDR2 is YYNGEE. The CDR3 consists of 13 residues. CDR3 amino acids: CASSVGEVQTQYF. The CDR3 DNA reads as TGTGCCAGCAGCGTAGGCGAAGTCCAGACCCAGTACTTC.

This chain links TRBV4-2 with TRBJ2-1; 8 bases are shared with TRBD2. The V gene's germline CDR1 is LGHNA and CDR2 YNFKEQ. This CDR3 spans 16 amino acids. V shed 2 bases, J shed 3 bases, and the junction held 6 bases outside the gene matches. CDR3 nucleotide sequence: TGTGCCAGCAGCCAAAACTCGGGACTAGTCTACAATGAGCAGTTCTTC. Translated, it gives CASSQNSGLVYNEQFF.

The rearrangement joins TRBV28 to TRBJ2-5; D perhaps matches TRBD2 (5 bases). TRBJ2-7 matches the DNA end more closely, so the J call is doubtful. Germline assignment: CDR1 MDHEN and CDR2 SYDVKM. The CDR3 runs to 14 residues. The CDR3 coding sequence is TGTGCCAGCAGTGAGGACTTCGCGACCTACGAGCAGTACTTC. It encodes CASSEDFATYEQYF.

V usage is TRBV28 and J usage is TRBJ2-5; D call uncertain. The CDR3 consists of 14 residues. The V gene's germline CDR1 is MDHEN and CDR2 SYDVKM. The ends were cut back, 1 base at V and 2 bases at J, with 8 bases in the middle. This CDR3 reads CASSLYGLQETQYF. The DNA for the CDR3 is TGTGCCAGCAGTTTATACGGGTTACAAGAGACCCAGTACTTC.

The V and J genes are TRBV5-1 and TRBJ2-1; 9 bases match TRBD2. The CDR3 contains 15 residues. V lost 4 bases, J lost 4 bases, and 6 bases stayed unmatched. Germline V lookup: CDR1 SGHRS, CDR2 YFSETQ. CDR3 region: CASSLLAGTYNEQFF. The CDR3 DNA follows: TGCGCCAGCAGCCTTCTAGCGGGAACGTACAATGAGCAGTTCTTC.

The chain links TRBV7-3 to TRBJ2-6; D gene ambiguous. This CDR3 has 16 residues. CDR1 SGHTA and CDR2 FQGTGA come from the germline V gene. The germline V and J ends were trimmed by 5 bases and 1 base, with 12 bases remaining between them. The CDR3 region is CASSPQLGSGANVLTF. Here the CDR3 DNA reads TGTGCCAGCAGCCCCCAGTTGGGGTCTGGGGCCAACGTCCTGACTTTC.

J is TRBJ2-3 and V is TRBV5-1, with D possibly TRBD2 on 6 matching bases. The CDR3 extends over 16 amino acids. V was clipped by 0 bases and J by 4 bases, with 15 bases between them. CDR1 SGHRS and CDR2 YFSETQ come from the germline V gene. The CDR3 bases are TGCGCCAGCAGCTTGGGACGGCCAAGGAGGGCAGATACGCAGTATTTT. Encoded protein: CASSLGRPRRADTQYF.

With respect to this clonotype: Mismatch with germline at one junction end may stem from a read error. The chain combines TRBV5-1 with TRBJ2-5; TRBD1 matches at 8 bases. From germline, CDR1 is SGHRS and CDR2 YFSETQ. The CDR3 spans 14 residues. The CDR3 DNA reads as TGCGCCGGCAGCTCCGGACAGGGAGTGGAGACCCAGTACTTC. Protein product: CAGSSGQGVETQYF. The full variable domain, its missing parts supplied by reference TRBV5-1 and TRBJ2-5, is KAGVTQTPRYLIKTRGQQVTLSCSPISGHRSVSWYQQTPGQGLQFLFEYFSETQRNKGNFPGRFSGRQFSNSRSEMNVSTLELGDSALYLCAGSSGQGVETQYFGPGTRLLVL.

This clonotype was seen at least ten times. The chain employs TRBV5-1 and TRBJ2-3; possible D gene TRBD2, 6 bases. The CDR3 contains 16 residues. Looked up from germline, CDR1 is SGHRS and CDR2 is YFSETQ. Trimming stripped 0 bases from V and 0 bases from J, with 11 bases between. CDR3 bases: TGCGCCAGCAGCTTGGTTTTCGGGAGTAGCACAGATACGCAGTATTTT. It translates to CASSLVFGSSTDTQYF.

This clonotype was seen more than once but under ten times. The CDR3 nucleotides are TGCAGTGCTAGTCCGGGGCAAAGCTACACCTTC. Amino acids: CSASPGQSYTF. The genes are TRBV20-1 and TRBJ1-2, with D possibly being TRBD1 (5 bases). The CDR3 consists of 11 residues. Looked up from germline, CDR1 is DFQATT and CDR2 is SNEGSKA (reference sequence). V shed 3 bases and J shed 9 bases, with 11 bases lying between them.

J is TRBJ2-5 and V is TRBV5-1; 14 positions agree with TRBD2. Unmatched junction bases numbered 9, after V lost 3 bases and J lost 2 bases. Germline CDR1 and CDR2: SGHRS and YFSETQ. The CDR3 is 18 residues long. CDR3 nucleotide sequence: TGCGCCAGCAGCTCCGGGACTAGCGGGAGATTAAGTCAAGAGACCCAGTACTTC. Its translation is CASSSGTSGRLSQETQYF.

The rearrangement links TRBV6-6 to TRBJ1-6, with TRBD1 identical over 7 bases. The CDR3 spans 15 residues. V dropped 2 bases and J dropped 5; count of bases not matched to a gene: 3. Germline V gives CDR1 MNHNY, CDR2 SVGAGI (reference sequence). The CDR3 DNA reads TGTGCCAGCAGTTACATGGGACAGAATAATTCACCCCTCCACTTT. This codes for CASSYMGQNNSPLHF.

The table lists this clonotype with many counts. One end of the junction is discordant with germline, which a read error may explain. The chain couples TRBV9 to TRBJ2-7; D assignment may be TRBD1 or TRBD2 (5 bases each). Germline lookup yields CDR1 SGDLS and CDR2 YYNGEE. This CDR3 comprises 13 residues. DNA for the CDR3: TGCGCCAGCAGCGTAGGGGACGGCTACGAGCAGTACTTC. Protein product: CASSVGDGYEQYF. The variable domain in full, completed from reference TRBV9 and TRBJ2-7, reads DSGVTQTPKHLITATGQRVTLRCSPRSGDLSVYWYQQSLDQGLQFLIQYYNGEERAKGNILERFSAQQFPDLHSELNLSSLELGDSALYFCASSVGDGYEQYFGPGTRLTVT.

This clonotype was seen more than once but under ten times. The chain combines TRBV28 with TRBJ1-4, with a possible D match to TRBD1 (5 bases). The V gene's germline CDR1 is MDHEN and CDR2 SYDVKM. This CDR3 has 16 amino acids. V was trimmed by 8 bases and J by 0 bases, leaving 16 bases between them. In DNA, the CDR3 is TGTGCCAGCTGGGGCCAGGGCCTTTCAACTAATGAAAAACTGTTTTTT. This translates into CASWGQGLSTNEKLFF.

The chain links TRBV3-1 to TRBJ2-1; possibly TRBD2 for D (5 bases). The CDR3 loop spans 16 amino acids. Germline V gene lookup returns CDR1 LGHDT and CDR2 YNNKEL (reference sequence). Trimming took off 0 bases at V and 1 base at J, with 10 bases between the two ends. CDR3 sequence (DNA): TGTGCCAGCAGCCAAGATCGAGGGTGGTCCTACAATGAGCAGTTCTTC. Its protein product is CASSQDRGWSYNEQFF.

The gene calls are TRBV29-1 and TRBJ1-2; D perhaps matches TRBD1 (6 bases). The CDR3 loop spans 16 amino acids. Germline lookup yields CDR1 SQVTM and CDR2 ANQGSEA. V lost 5 bases to trimming and J lost 2 bases, with 21 bases between them. CDR3 sequence reads: CSVPPSGDRLNYGYTF. The CDR3 coding sequence is TGCAGCGTTCCACCGTCCGGAGACAGGTTAAACTATGGCTACACCTTC.

There are a few counts of this clonotype. The chain is built from TRBV7-9 and TRBJ2-4; D might be TRBD1 (6 bases). Germline CDR1 and CDR2: SEHNR and FQNEAQ (reference sequence). CDR3 length equals 16 residues. V was clipped by 5 bases and J by 0 bases, with 14 bases between them. The CDR3 is CASSPQQGLAKNIQYF. DNA for the CDR3: TGTGCCAGCAGCCCGCAACAGGGTCTAGCCAAAAACATTCAGTACTTC.

The chain is built from TRBV4-1 and TRBJ2-5, with 8 positions matching TRBD2. V shed 1 base and J 11 bases; nucleotides not matched to a gene: 12. The CDR3 totals 15 residues. Per germline, CDR1 MGHRA and CDR2 YSYEKL. The CDR3 reads CASSQAGGWAYKQYF. The CDR3 nucleotides read TGCGCCAGCAGCCAAGCGGGAGGGTGGGCCTACAAGCAGTACTTC.

This clonotype was seen only a few times. The rearrangement links TRBV28 to TRBJ2-5, with 9 bases aligning to TRBD1. The V gene's germline CDR1 is MDHEN and CDR2 SYDVKM. CDR3 length: 15 amino acids. V was pared by 3 bases and J by 5 bases, with 7 bases of the junction left unmatched. The CDR3 here is CASSFPNRGPETQYF. The DNA for the CDR3 is TGTGCCAGCAGTTTCCCCAACAGGGGGCCGGAGACCCAGTACTTC.

The rearrangement links TRBV4-1 to TRBJ2-4; D remains unclear. The V end was cut by 0 bases, the J end by 15 bases, with 15 bases between. This CDR3 spans 13 amino acids. CDR1 and CDR2 (germline): MGHRA, YSYEKL. CDR3: CASSQDASNERYF. The DNA for the CDR3 is TGCGCCAGCAGCCAAGATGCCAGCAACGAGCGGTACTTC.

This clonotype was counted a single time. The chain carries TRBV7-8 and TRBJ2-5; 8 bases are shared with TRBD2. CDR1 and CDR2 from the germline V gene are SGHVS and FQNEAQ. The CDR3 extends over 14 amino acids. V trimming: 5 bases; J trimming: 5 bases; junction bases outside the gene matches: 7. The CDR3 protein is CASSNPGLVETQYF. CDR3 DNA sequence: TGTGCCAGCAGCAATCCGGGACTAGTCGAGACCCAGTACTTC.